The 29 T cell receptor beta chains below were found in one sample sequenced in a study of blood T cell repertoires in COVID-19. Some clones are missing from TCRdb's copy, which holds only in-frame ones; the method was immunoSEQ multiplex PCR. The table lists roughly 30,000 clones, 70% to 90% of them singletons. Sequencing was performed on peripheral blood. The source is a human donor in a cohort sampled during active COVID-19.

This chain uses TRBV15 with TRBJ2-3; D remains ambiguous. Germline lookup yields CDR1 LNHNV and CDR2 YYDKDF (reference sequence). Trimming removed 5 bases at V and 0 bases at J, with 6 bases between. The CDR3 covers 13 residues. CDR3 in amino acids: CATSPSSTDTQYF. In nucleotides, the CDR3 is TGTGCCACCAGCCCTAGTAGCACAGATACGCAGTATTTT.

The rearrangement joins TRBV27 to TRBJ1-4; maybe TRBD1 (6 bases). CDR3 length: 15 residues. The V end lost 2 bases, the J end lost 8 bases, and 15 bases lay between the germline ends. CDR1 is MNHEY and CDR2 is SMNVEV in the germline V gene (reference sequence). CDR3 amino acids: CASSLTQGSREKLFF. Written as DNA, the CDR3 is TGTGCCAGCAGTTTAACCCAGGGGTCTAGGGAAAAACTGTTTTTT.

The chain employs TRBV6-6 and TRBJ1-1; 9 bases align to TRBD1. From germline, CDR1 is MNHNY and CDR2 SVGAGI (reference sequence). This CDR3 spans 15 amino acids. J was trimmed by 2 bases and V by 10 bases; bases with no gene match: 11. CDR3 sequence (DNA): TGTGCCACCGAACAGGGGGCGAGTTTTAACACTGAAGCTTTCTTT. Protein: CATEQGASFNTEAFF.

The chain joins TRBV6-5 to TRBJ2-5; unclear D gene. This CDR3 contains 15 residues. The V and J ends lost 2 bases and 2 bases respectively, with 12 bases between them. Germline V gives CDR1 MNHEY, CDR2 SVGAGI. CDR3 in DNA: TGTGCCAGCAGTTACACTTTTAAGGAGCAAGAGACCCAGTACTTC. Translating gives CASSYTFKEQETQYF.

The rearrangement joins TRBV4-1 to TRBJ2-1; 10 nucleotides match TRBD2. The germline V gene encodes CDR1 MGHRA and CDR2 YSYEKL. The V segment lost 3 bases and the J segment 7 bases; nucleotides outside the gene matches: 9. The CDR3 totals 16 residues. The CDR3 region has the DNA TGCGCCAGCAGCCAGAGCAGCGGGGGGGCCGTAAATGAGCAGTTCTTC. It yields the protein CASSQSSGGAVNEQFF.

The V and J genes are TRBV2 and TRBJ1-4, with a weak D call TRBD1 (6 bases). V lost 2 bases, J lost 5 bases, and 12 bases lay in between. CDR1 is SNHLY, CDR2 FYNNEI, per germline. The CDR3 totals 15 residues. The CDR3 nucleotides read TGTGCCAGCAGTGAATTTACAGGGCAAAATGAAAAACTGTTTTTT. Its protein is CASSEFTGQNEKLFF.

The J gene is TRBJ2-7, the V gene TRBV6-5, with TRBD2 matching 8 bases. In germline, CDR1 is MNHEY, CDR2 SVGAGI. The V and J ends lost 5 bases and 2 bases, in that order; junction bases with no gene match: 5. The length of the CDR3 is 14 residues. CDR3 sequence reads: CASSKSGGAYEQYF. Here the CDR3 DNA reads TGTGCCAGCAGTAAGAGCGGGGGAGCCTACGAGCAGTACTTC.

The V gene is TRBV7-3, the J gene TRBJ1-4, with unresolved D. The CDR3 has 16 residues. V shed 2 bases and J shed 7 bases, with 17 bases lying between them. In germline, CDR1 is SGHTA, CDR2 FQGTGA. CDR3 nucleotide sequence: TGTGCCAGCAGCTTAGATGTTTTAGTTCGGGGTGAAAAACTGTTTTTT. Residues: CASSLDVLVRGEKLFF.

The V call is TRBV27, the J call TRBJ1-3, with D possibly being TRBD1 (5 bases). CDR1 is MNHEY and CDR2 is SMNVEV in the germline V gene (reference sequence). This CDR3 region has 14 residues. V was cut by 5 bases and J by 1 base, with 9 bases left in between. The DNA for the CDR3 is TGTGCCAGCAGTCCAAGGGGTTCTGGAAACACCATATATTTT. Protein: CASSPRGSGNTIYF.

The chain joins TRBV4-2 to TRBJ1-4; D remains unclear. Looked up from germline, CDR1 is LGHNA and CDR2 is YNFKEQ. The CDR3 is 14 amino acids. Trimming left V 4 bases short and J 3 bases short, with 9 bases between. CDR3 sequence reads: CASSLRQANEKLFF. CDR3 coding DNA: TGTGCCAGCAGCCTCCGACAAGCTAATGAAAAACTGTTTTTT.

The chain joins TRBV18 to TRBJ1-5; D might be TRBD1 (5 bases). V was trimmed by 6 bases and J by 6 bases, leaving 12 bases between them. This CDR3 is 13 amino acids long. CDR1 is KGHSH and CDR2 is LQKENI in the germline V gene. CDR3 sequence (DNA): TGTGCCAGCTCGTCAGGGATTTTTCAGCCCCAGCATTTT. Translated: CASSSGIFQPQHF.

With regard to this clone: Lacking the conserved final phenylalanine or tryptophan, this CDR3 likely reflects a read error. It is unclear where the CDR3 begins or ends on the DNA, so no DNA is shown, and the CDR3 is as TCRdb lists it. V usage is TRBV7-5 and J usage is TRBJ2-7; TRBD2 was called by the table and not checked on the DNA. TRBV7-5 is flagged as a pseudogene. The CDR3 contains 11 residues when both ends are counted. CDR3 residues: CARSPGLAGKR.

This clone has more than one count but fewer than ten. This chain connects TRBV4-1 to TRBJ1-2; no definite D call. Trimming took off 3 bases at V and 7 bases at J, with 15 bases between the two ends. The CDR3 is 14 amino acids. Germline V gene data show CDR1 as MGHRA and CDR2 as YSYEKL. The CDR3 spells CASSHLRVESGYTF. CDR3 in DNA: TGCGCCAGCAGCCACCTGCGGGTGGAGAGTGGCTACACCTTC.

This CDR3 reads CASSIAGQGGYGYTF. The CDR3 nucleotides read TGTGCCAGTAGTATAGCCGGGCAGGGCGGCTATGGCTACACCTTC. V and J are TRBV19 and TRBJ1-2, with D possibly matching TRBD1 (5 bases). V gave up 1 base and J gave up 4 bases, with 13 bases separating them. Looked up from germline, CDR1 is LNHDA and CDR2 is SQIVND (reference sequence). The CDR3 contains 15 residues.

This rearrangement joins TRBV19 to TRBJ1-4, with D uncertain. The V gene lost 5 bases and the J gene lost 7 bases, with 11 bases spanning the gap. Germline CDR1 and CDR2: LNHDA and SQIVND (reference sequence). The CDR3 is 13 residues long. The chain's CDR3 is CASSLGRREKLFF. DNA for the CDR3: TGTGCCAGTAGTTTGGGGAGACGTGAAAAACTGTTTTTT.

The gene calls are TRBV13 and TRBJ1-2; D uncertain. Germline CDR1 reads PRHDT; CDR2 reads FYEKMQ (reference sequence). The CDR3 contains 12 residues. V was clipped by 8 bases and J by 5 bases, with 12 bases between them. CDR3 sequence reads: CASAREEYGYTF. The CDR3, as DNA: TGTGCCAGCGCGAGGGAAGAGTATGGCTACACCTTC.

The V call is TRBV7-3, the J call TRBJ2-2, with 12 nucleotides matching TRBD2. This CDR3 spans 15 amino acids. J gave up 5 bases and V 5 bases, and 3 bases lay outside the gene matches. Germline assignment: CDR1 SGHTA and CDR2 FQGTGA. The CDR3 coding sequence is TGTGCCAGCAGCCACGGGACTAGCGGGACCGGGGAGCTGTTTTTT. It codes for CASSHGTSGTGELFF.

This clone occurred once. The chain combines TRBV11-2 with TRBJ1-1; 8 nucleotides agree with TRBD1. The junction had 8 bases not matched to a gene; V was cut back by 4 bases and J by 7 bases. Germline CDR1 SGHAT, CDR2 FQNNGV. The length of the CDR3 is 14 residues. The CDR3 DNA reads TGTGCCAGCAGCTACACACAGGGGGGGGATGAAGCTTTCTTT. Protein product: CASSYTQGGDEAFF. The whole variable domain, remainder taken from reference TRBV11-2 and TRBJ1-1, is EAGVAQSPRYKIIEKRQSVAFWCNPISGHATLYWYQQILGQGPKLLIQFQNNGVVDDSQLPKDRFSAERLKGVDSTLKIQPAKLEDSAVYLCASSYTQGGDEAFFGQGTRLTVV.

This clone was found once. This rearrangement joins TRBV11-3 to TRBJ1-2, with D possibly TRBD1 on 5 matching bases. CDR1 and CDR2 from the germline V gene are SGHNT and YENEEA. This CDR3 is built from 17 residues. Trimming shortened V by 5 bases and J by 2 bases, and 21 bases separated the two germline ends. The CDR3 reads CASSPSEAGIVNYGYTF. In DNA, the CDR3 is TGTGCCAGCAGCCCCTCCGAGGCAGGGATCGTAAACTATGGCTACACCTTC.

V usage is TRBV5-6 and J usage is TRBJ2-5; 7 bases match TRBD1. Germline V gene lookup returns CDR1 SGHDT and CDR2 YYEEEE. Trimming took 5 bases from V and 2 from J; bases not matched to a gene: 3. The CDR3 contains 13 residues. CDR3 nucleotide sequence: TGTGCCAGCAGTTGGGACAGACAAGAGACCCAGTACTTC. It encodes CASSWDRQETQYF.

The chain employs TRBV27 and TRBJ2-7, with TRBD2 as a possible D gene (6 bases). V was shortened by 8 bases and J by 5 bases, with 22 bases between the two germline ends. Germline V lookup: CDR1 MNHEY, CDR2 SMNVEV (reference sequence). The CDR3 consists of 15 residues. The CDR3 DNA sequence: TGTGCCAGCTCTCCTGGGGGAGGACCTTGGGACGAGCAGTACTTC. Translation gives CASSPGGGPWDEQYF.

CDR3 sequence: CASSSHGWGTPNTEAFF. CDR3 nucleotides: TGTGCCAGTAGTTCACACGGTTGGGGGACTCCTAACACTGAAGCTTTCTTT. The V call is TRBV19, the J call TRBJ1-1; a possible D gene is TRBD1 (5 bases). The V end lost 5 bases, the J end lost 2 bases, and 21 bases lay between the germline ends. Germline V gene sequence: CDR1 LNHDA, CDR2 SQIVND (reference sequence). The CDR3 extends over 17 amino acids. The full variable domain, its missing parts supplied by reference TRBV19 and TRBJ1-1, is DGGITQSPKYLFRKEGQNVTLSCEQNLNHDAMYWYRQDPGQGLRLIYYSQIVNDFQKGDIAEGYSVSREKKESFPLTVTSAQKNPTAFYLCASSSHGWGTPNTEAFFGQGTRLTVV.

The V gene is TRBV24-1, the J gene TRBJ2-1, with 9 nucleotides matching TRBD2. With 4 bases clipped from V and 5 bases from J, the junction kept 8 bases outside the gene matches. The CDR3 runs 16 residues. The V gene's germline CDR1 is KGHDR and CDR2 SFDVKD. The CDR3 sequence: CATSDAAGGLNNEQFF. The CDR3 DNA follows: TGTGCCACCAGTGACGCAGCGGGGGGCCTCAACAATGAGCAGTTCTTC.

This clone showed up just once. The chain recombines TRBV25-1 with TRBJ1-4, with no clear D. The V end was cut by 8 bases, the J end by 0 bases, with 7 bases between. Germline V gene sequence: CDR1 MGHDK, CDR2 SYGVNS. The CDR3 covers 13 residues. CDR3 sequence: CASRRATNEKLFF. As DNA, the CDR3 is TGTGCCAGCCGGAGAGCAACTAATGAAAAACTGTTTTTT. Full variable domain (rest looked up from reference TRBV25-1 and TRBJ1-4): EADIYQTPRYLVIGTGKKITLECSQTMGHDKMYWYQQDPGMELHLIHYSYGVNSTEKGDLSSESTVSRIRTEHFPLTLESARPSHTSQYLCASRRATNEKLFFGSGTQLSVL.

The V call is TRBV11-2, the J call TRBJ1-5, with 9 bases lining up with TRBD1. This CDR3 has 15 residues. Looked up from germline, CDR1 is SGHAT and CDR2 is FQNNGV. V shed 5 bases and J 2 bases; nucleotides not matched to a gene: 4. The CDR3 here is CASSTDRGRNQPQHF. In DNA form, the CDR3 reads TGTGCCAGCAGCACGGACAGGGGCCGCAATCAGCCCCAGCATTTT.

This chain links TRBV5-5 with TRBJ2-2; perhaps TRBD2 as D (6 bases). CDR1 and CDR2 from the germline V gene are SGHKS and YYEKEE (reference sequence). V was pared by 1 base and J by 0 bases, with 13 bases between. The CDR3 sequence is 17 residues long. The CDR3 region is CASSLIGRRANTGELFF. The DNA for the CDR3 is TGTGCCAGCAGCTTGATTGGTCGGAGGGCGAACACCGGGGAGCTGTTTTTT.

The chain employs TRBV2 and TRBJ2-2, with 9 bases identical to TRBD1. CDR1 is SNHLY, CDR2 FYNNEI, per germline. CDR3 length equals 14 residues. V lost 11 bases, J lost 4 bases, and 8 bases stayed unmatched. The CDR3: CAGNRDRVTGELFF. The CDR3 coding sequence is TGTGCCGGAAACCGGGACAGGGTCACCGGGGAGCTGTTTTTT.

DNA for the CDR3: TGTGCCAGCAGGCGGCGGGGAGACAATGAGCAGTTCTTC. This gives the protein CASRRRGDNEQFF. The chain carries TRBV5-6 and TRBJ2-1; D is perhaps TRBD2 (6 bases). The CDR3 loop spans 13 amino acids. Germline lookup yields CDR1 SGHDT and CDR2 YYEEEE. V dropped 5 bases and J dropped 5 bases, with 11 bases sitting between them. Looking up the rest from reference TRBV5-6 and TRBJ2-1 gives the full variable domain: DAGVTQSPTHLIKTRGQQVTLRCSPKSGHDTVSWYQQALGQGPQFIFQYYEEEERQRGNFPDRFSGHQFPNYSSELNVNALLLGDSALYLCASRRRGDNEQFFGPGTRLTVL.

This clone was seen a few times. The CDR3 region has the DNA TGTGCCAGCAGCAAATACAGGGACACTGAAGCTTTCTTT. Protein: CASSKYRDTEAFF. The rearrangement links TRBV7-3 to TRBJ1-1, with D tentatively TRBD1 (6 bases). V lost 5 bases, J lost 3 bases, and 10 bases lay in between. This CDR3 region has 13 residues. Germline CDR1 reads SGHTA; CDR2 reads FQGTGA.